This T cell receptor (beta chain) was documented in a study of blood T cells in healthy people across ages. The CDR3 extends over 14 amino acids. Germline CDR1 reads DFQATT; CDR2 reads SNEGSKA (reference sequence). J gave up 4 bases and V 4 bases, and 10 bases lay outside the gene matches. A second about 6 to 12 cycle PCR used barcoded and J-beta primers. TCRdb re-analysed the 5' RACE reads in MiXCR, keeping a single row per CDR3 protein. This table has around 1.5 million distinct CDR3 sequences, around 42% appearing once. The TCR comes from a woman between 18 and 29 years old in good health. Sequencing used blood. The genes are TRBV20-1 and TRBJ2-7; 7 nucleotides agree with TRBD1. The chain's CDR3 is CSATNRARGYEQYF. CDR3 bases: TGCAGTGCTACTAACCGGGCCAGGGGGTACGAGCAGTACTTC.